This is a list of T cell receptor beta chains from one sample in a study of blood T cell repertoires in COVID-19. Measured with immunoSEQ multiplex PCR; TCRdb has only the in-frame clones, and not every one. The table has 90,000 to 120,000 clones, 65% to 80% seen once; the top ten hold more than 4%. The sample comprised peripheral blood. These receptors were obtained from a man between 65 and 79 years old with acute or convalescent COVID-19. CDR3s include the opening cysteine and the closing phenylalanine or tryptophan. D genes are given only for firm matches. Expanded clones are given a class, and other clones once, few, many or no size at all.

>TRBJ1-6|16|TRBD1|TRBV18|NA
TGTGCCAGCTCACCGCCGAATACAGGGGTACGTTCACCCCTCCACTTT
CASSPPNTGVRSPLHF
>TRBJ2-5|15|NA|TRBV4-1|once
TGCGCCAGCAGCCAAGATAGGGCAGGGGTAGAGACCCAGTACTTC
CASSQDRAGVETQYF
>TRBJ1-2|14|TRBD1|TRBV29-1|few
TGCAGCGTTGATTTCCGGGACAGGGGGCTCGGCTACACCTTC
CSVDFRDRGLGYTF
>TRBJ1-1|16|NA|TRBV5-1|few
TGCGCCAGCAGCTTACAACCCAGGGGTATGAACACTGAAGCTTTCTTT
CASSLQPRGMNTEAFF
>TRBJ1-4|15|TRBD1|TRBV3-1/TRBV3-2|NA
TGTGCCAGCAGCCGAGAACAGGGGGGAGTTGGGGAACTGTTTTTT
CASSREQGGVGELFF
>TRBJ1-2|14|NA|TRBV7-9|NA
TGTGCCAGCAGCTTAACGGGGCAGGGGAATGGCTACACCTTC
CASSLTGQGNGYTF
>TRBJ1-6|18|NA|TRBV24-1|NA
TGTGCCACCAGTGTTCCGGGTCCTAAAAGCTCCTATAATTCACCCCTCCACTTT
CATSVPGPKSSYNSPLHF
>TRBJ1-2|13|NA|TRBV7-9|NA
TGTGCCAGCAGCTTACGGGGAATCCGTGGCTACACCTTC
CASSLRGIRGYTF
>TRBJ2-2|14|NA|TRBV7-3|NA
TGTGCCAGCAGCTTAAGCAGGGACACCGGGGAGCTGTTTTTT
CASSLSRDTGELFF
>TRBJ2-7|16|TRBD2|TRBV9|NA
TGTGCCAGCAGCGTAGCTTCAGCGGGGGGGGCCTACGAGCAGTACTTC
CASSVASAGGAYEQYF
>TRBJ2-7|14|TRBD1|TRBV13|NA
TGTGCCAGCAGCGGTGGACAGGGAAGCTACGAGCAGTACTTC
CASSGGQGSYEQYF
>TRBJ2-5|14|NA|TRBV6-1|NA
TGTGCCAGCAGTGAGGAGGCCCAACAAGAGACCCAGTACTTC
CASSEEAQQETQYF
>TRBJ1-2|13|TRBD1|TRBV12-3/TRBV12-4|NA
TGTGCCAGCAGTAGACAGGGAAACTATGGCTACACCTTC
CASSRQGNYGYTF
>TRBJ1-5|12|NA|TRBV19|NA
TGTGCCAGTAGTCGACTCAATCAGCCCCAGCATTTT
CASSRLNQPQHF
>TRBJ2-7|15|TRBD1|TRBV18|NA
TGTGCCAGCTCAGTTATGGGGACAGGGGACTACGAGCAGTACTTC
CASSVMGTGDYEQYF
>TRBJ1-6|16|TRBD1|TRBV6-1|NA
TGTGCCAGCAGTGGGGGACAGGGGCTCTATAATTCACCCCTCCACTTT
CASSGGQGLYNSPLHF
>TRBJ2-7|15|NA|TRBV6-5|NA
TGTGCCAGCAGTTACTCGCAACAATCCGTGTACGAGCAGTACTTC
CASSYSQQSVYEQYF
>TRBJ2-3|14|NA|TRBV19|NA
TGTGCCAGTAGGGGCGGGGCCGGCACAGATACGCAGTATTTT
CASRGGAGTDTQYF
>TRBJ1-1|11|NA|TRBV11-2|NA
TGTGCCAGCAGCCCTAACACTGAAGCTTTCTTT
CASSPNTEAFF
>TRBJ1-1|15|TRBD1|TRBV7-3|NA
TGTGCCAGCAGCCAACCTCAACATGGACAGGGGTTGACTTTCTTT
CASSQPQHGQGLTFF
>TRBJ2-2|14|NA|TRBV11-2|NA
TGTGCCAGCAGCTTATCAGCGAACACCGGGGAGCTGTTTTTT
CASSLSANTGELFF
>TRBJ1-1|16|TRBD1|TRBV5-1|NA
TGCGCCAGCAGCTTAGCTTGGGACAGGGGACCAGGGGAAGCTTTCTTT
CASSLAWDRGPGEAFF
>TRBJ1-2|14|TRBD1|TRBV7-9|NA
TGTGCCAGCAGCCCTCAACAGGGGAACTATGGCTACACCTTC
CASSPQQGNYGYTF
>TRBJ2-3|17|NA|TRBV12-5|NA
TGTGCTAGTGGTTCCTTTCCCGACAGTCTCATCACAGATACGCAGTATTTT
CASGSFPDSLITDTQYF
>TRBJ1-4|13|NA|TRBV29-1|NA
TGCAGCGTTGAAGGTAGTGGGACAAAAAAACTGTTTTTT
CSVEGSGTKKLFF
>TRBJ1-2|14|TRBD1|TRBV25-1|NA
TGTGCCAGCAGTGAATCGGGACAGGGCTATGGCTACACCTTC
CASSESGQGYGYTF
>TRBJ2-7|14|TRBD2|TRBV27|NA
TGTGCCAGCAAGGTTCAGGGCCGGGGGGACGAGCAGTACTTC
CASKVQGRGDEQYF
>TRBJ2-5|16|NA|TRBV9|many
TGTGCCAGCAGCTTGGCGGCGGCGGGGGGACAGGGGACCCAGTACTTC
CASSLAAAGGQGTQYF
>TRBJ2-7|14|NA|TRBV5-1|NA
TGCGCCAGCAGTAACGGACAGTTCTGGGACGAGCAGTACTTC
CASSNGQFWDEQYF
>TRBJ1-4|14|TRBD1|TRBV6-5|NA
TGTGCCAGCAGTATAGGACAGGGGAATGAAAAACTGTTTTTT
CASSIGQGNEKLFF
>TRBJ2-2|15|TRBD1|TRBV14|NA
TGTGCCAGCAGCCAATCAGGGGGCGGCACCGGGGAGCTGTTTTTT
CASSQSGGGTGELFF
>TRBJ1-1|13|NA|TRBV2|few
TGTGCCAGCAGCTACAGGGTGAACACTGAAGCTTTCTTT
CASSYRVNTEAFF